Shown below are 14 T cell receptor beta chains from a single sample sequenced in a study of blood T cells in healthy people across ages. The authors ran a second PCR of roughly 6 to 12 cycles using a sample-barcoded 5' primer and a J-beta primer mix. TCRdb re-derived calls from the 5' RACE reads in MiXCR, one entry per CDR3 protein. This sample yields about 1.7 million distinct CDR3 sequences, of which 28% are seen a single time; about 8% belongs to the top ten. Input material: blood. These receptors were obtained from a woman in her twenties or thirties in good health.

This clonotype showed up many times. The chain recombines TRBV12-3 or TRBV12-4 with TRBJ2-1; 11 positions agree with TRBD2. This CDR3 contains 15 residues. V dropped 2 bases and J dropped 6; count of bases not matched to a gene: 3. CDR3 residues: CASSLYSGGANEQFF. The DNA for the CDR3 is TGTGCCAGCAGTTTATATAGCGGGGGGGCCAATGAGCAGTTCTTC.

DNA for the CDR3: TGTGTTAGCACCCAATCCAGGACAGGGGGCTACAATGAGCAGTTCTTC. Encoded protein: CVSTQSRTGGYNEQFF. The V and J genes are TRBV6-1 and TRBJ2-1, with 10 positions matching TRBD1. The CDR3 has 16 residues. CDR1 is MNHNS, CDR2 SASEGT, per germline.

The J gene is TRBJ1-1, the V gene TRBV12-3 or TRBV12-4, with D perhaps TRBD1 (6 bases). This CDR3 contains 16 residues. The ends were cut back, 2 bases at V and 2 bases at J, with 15 bases in the middle. CDR3 DNA: TGTGCCAGCAGTTTACTACGGGGGGCGATTAACACTGAAGCTTTCTTT. Translation gives CASSLLRGAINTEAFF.

This clonotype showed up just a few times. It may be a read error: a sequence one base away is much more abundant. The chain is built from TRBV6-1 and TRBJ1-2; D may be TRBD1 (5 bases). Trimming left V 6 bases short and J 4 bases short, with 30 bases between. This CDR3 contains 19 residues. CDR1 is MNHNS, CDR2 SASEGT, per germline. The CDR3 region is CASRTETRQRDGYCYGYTF. The CDR3 DNA sequence: TGTGCCAGCAGGACAGAGACCAGACAGAGGGACGGTTATTGCTATGGCTACACCTTC.

This clonotype was counted between two and nine times. The gene calls are TRBV5-4 and TRBJ2-5; 7 bases fit TRBD2. The CDR3 contains 16 residues. In germline, CDR1 is SGHNT, CDR2 YYREEE (reference sequence). The junction had 13 bases not matched to a gene; V was cut back by 3 bases and J by 5 bases. DNA for the CDR3: TGTGCCAGCAGCTCTCCCCTGGCAAAGGGAGGGGAGACCCAGTACTTC. Encoded protein: CASSSPLAKGGETQYF.

This clonotype was recorded at least ten times. The V gene is TRBV20-1, the J gene TRBJ2-3, with no clear D. V shed 5 bases and J shed 3 bases, with 6 bases lying between them. The CDR3 has 11 residues. Per the germline V gene, CDR1 is DFQATT and CDR2 is SNEGSKA (reference sequence). CDR3 sequence reads: CSAGLTDTQYF. DNA for the CDR3: TGCAGTGCTGGGTTGACAGATACGCAGTATTTT.

This clonotype has a count of ten or more. This chain connects TRBV9 to TRBJ2-7, with a weak D call TRBD2 (5 bases). Germline assignment: CDR1 SGDLS and CDR2 YYNGEE. V was clipped by 2 bases and J by 5 bases, with 14 bases between them. CDR3 size: 14 residues. CDR3 sequence (DNA): TGTGCCAGCAGCGTTACCGGAGGTATGGACGAGCAGTACTTC. Its protein product is CASSVTGGMDEQYF.

The sample holds a few counts of this clonotype. The chain has TRBV20-1 and TRBJ1-5; tentative D call: TRBD1 (6 bases). V was clipped by 5 bases and J by 1 base, with 18 bases between them. This CDR3 contains 16 residues. Germline loops: CDR1 DFQATT, CDR2 SNEGSKA (reference sequence). The CDR3 region has the DNA TGCAGTGCTGGAACTAAACAGGGTCGGAGCAATCAGCCCCAGCATTTT. It encodes CSAGTKQGRSNQPQHF.

Comments on this clonotype: A junction end diverges from the germline sequence, so it may reflect a read error. This chain uses TRBV5-5 with TRBJ1-5, with D maybe TRBD1 (5 bases). Germline CDR1 is SGHKS and CDR2 is YYEKEE (reference sequence). The CDR3 has 14 residues. CDR3 sequence: CTSTRVDSDQPQHF. The DNA for the CDR3 is TGTACCAGTACCAGGGTGGACTCGGATCAGCCCCAGCATTTT.

J is TRBJ1-5 and V is TRBV6-4, with D unclear. The germline V gene encodes CDR1 MRHNA and CDR2 SNTAGT. The CDR3 spans 17 residues. V was cut by 8 bases and J by 0 bases, with 20 bases left in between. CDR3 in amino acids: CASVHSPGPYSNQPQHF. The CDR3, as DNA: TGTGCCAGCGTACACAGCCCCGGTCCCTATAGCAATCAGCCCCAGCATTTT.

As regards this clonotype: A much larger clone differs from this one at a single base, so this may be a read error. The rearrangement links TRBV7-2 to TRBJ2-7; D remains unclear. The CDR3 totals 11 residues. Germline V gene data show CDR1 as SGHTA and CDR2 as FQGNSA. Here the CDR3 DNA reads TGTGCCAGCAGCCAGCCGGACGAGCGGTACTTC. Residues: CASSQPDERYF.

A few counts support this clonotype. This chain connects TRBV29-1 to TRBJ2-1; TRBD2 agrees at 10 bases. This CDR3 has 12 residues. V was pared by 6 bases and J by 10 bases, with 6 bases of the junction left unmatched. The germline CDR1 and CDR2 sequences are SQVTM and ANQGSEA. The CDR3 region is CSVELAGQEQFF. The CDR3 DNA reads as TGCAGCGTAGAACTAGCGGGGCAGGAGCAGTTCTTC.

The rearrangement joins TRBV2 to TRBJ2-2, with 8 bases lining up with TRBD2. V was pared by 5 bases and J by 4 bases, with 9 bases of the junction left unmatched. The germline V gene encodes CDR1 SNHLY and CDR2 FYNNEI. The CDR3 has 16 residues. The CDR3 sequence: CASSYFSGVATGELFF. Written as DNA, the CDR3 is TGTGCCAGCAGTTACTTTAGCGGGGTAGCCACCGGGGAGCTGTTTTTT.

Comments on this clonotype: Since a much larger clone is just one base distant, this may be a read error. The V gene is TRBV20-1, the J gene TRBJ2-1; D is ambiguous. This CDR3 region has 12 residues. Germline CDR1 reads DFQATT; CDR2 reads SNEGSKA (reference sequence). CDR3 sequence: CGASDLTNEQFF. CDR3 DNA sequence: TGCGGTGCTAGTGACCTAACCAATGAGCAGTTCTTC.